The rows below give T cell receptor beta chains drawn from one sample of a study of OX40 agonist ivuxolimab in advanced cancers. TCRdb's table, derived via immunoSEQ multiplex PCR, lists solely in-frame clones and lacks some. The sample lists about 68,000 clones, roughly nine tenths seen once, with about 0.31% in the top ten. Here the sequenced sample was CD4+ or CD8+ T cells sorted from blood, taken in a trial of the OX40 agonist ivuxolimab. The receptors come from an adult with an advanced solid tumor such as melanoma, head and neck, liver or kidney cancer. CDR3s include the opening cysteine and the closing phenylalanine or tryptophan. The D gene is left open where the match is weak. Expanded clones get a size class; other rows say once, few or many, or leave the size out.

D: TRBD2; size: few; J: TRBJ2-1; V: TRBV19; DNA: TGTGCCAGTAGTATACCTAGCGGGAGCTCCTACAATGAGCAGTTCTTC; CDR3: CASSIPSGSSYNEQFF
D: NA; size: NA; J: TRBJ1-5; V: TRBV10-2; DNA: TGCGCCAGCAATCATTTCTTTCAGCCCCAGCATTTT; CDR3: CASNHFFQPQHF
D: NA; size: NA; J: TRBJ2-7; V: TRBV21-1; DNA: TGTGCCAGCAGTAAAAATTCAGGGACAGGGGGCGACAGCTCCTACGAGCAGTACTTC; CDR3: CASSKNSGTGGDSSYEQYF
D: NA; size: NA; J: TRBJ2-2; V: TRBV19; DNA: TGTGCCAGTGTGGCGGCTGCAGGGACCGGGGAGCTGTTTTTT; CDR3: CASVAAAGTGELFF
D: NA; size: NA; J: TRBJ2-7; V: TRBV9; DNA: TGTGCCAGCAGCGTAGCTCGCCAGGGGACGTTGAACGAGCAGTACTTC; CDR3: CASSVARQGTLNEQYF
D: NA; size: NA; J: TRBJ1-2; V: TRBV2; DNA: TGTGCCAGCACCTCGGACAGCCATAGCTCTAGTGCGGGCTACACCTTC; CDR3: CASTSDSHSSSAGYTF
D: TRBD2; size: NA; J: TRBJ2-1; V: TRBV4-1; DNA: TGCGCCAGCAGCCAAGAAGTACCGGGACTAGCGGCGAGCTCCTACAATGAGCAGTTCTTC; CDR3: CASSQEVPGLAASSYNEQFF
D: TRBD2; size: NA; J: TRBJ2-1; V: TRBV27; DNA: TGTGCCAGCAGTTTTCGCGGGAGGGCCATTGAGCAGTTCTTC; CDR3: CASSFRGRAIEQFF
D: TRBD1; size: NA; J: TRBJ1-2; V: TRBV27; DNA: TGTGCCAGCGGATTACGGACAGGGATGGGCTATGGCTACACCTTC; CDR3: CASGLRTGMGYGYTF
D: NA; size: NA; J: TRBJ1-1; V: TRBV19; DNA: TGTGCCAGTCAAGAAAGCTATGAATGGAACACTGAAGCTTTCTTT; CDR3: CASQESYEWNTEAFF
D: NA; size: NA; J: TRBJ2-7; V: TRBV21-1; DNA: TGTGCCAGCAGCAAAGAGGCCCCATGGACAGGGGATTTTTACGAGCAGTACTTC; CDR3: CASSKEAPWTGDFYEQYF
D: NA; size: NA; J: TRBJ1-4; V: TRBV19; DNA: TGTGCCAGTACCACCGTTCGTTTAGGTCAAGGGGAGGAGGAAAAACTGTTTTTT; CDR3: CASTTVRLGQGEEEKLFF
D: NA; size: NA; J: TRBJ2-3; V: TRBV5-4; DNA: TGTGCCAGCAGCTTGGGGTGGGGAGATACGCAGTATTTT; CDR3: CASSLGWGDTQYF
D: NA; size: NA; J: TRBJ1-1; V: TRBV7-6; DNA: TGTGCCAGCAGCTTAGGAGGGCGGGTGAACACTGAAGCTTTCTTT; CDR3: CASSLGGRVNTEAFF
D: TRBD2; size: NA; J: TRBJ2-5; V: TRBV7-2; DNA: TGTGCCAGCAGCCCACACGCGGGAGGGCCGGGTGAGACCCAGTACTTC; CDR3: CASSPHAGGPGETQYF
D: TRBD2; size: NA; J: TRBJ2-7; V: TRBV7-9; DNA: TGTGCCAGCAGCTTATGGCTAGCGGGGACCTACGAGCAGTACTTC; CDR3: CASSLWLAGTYEQYF
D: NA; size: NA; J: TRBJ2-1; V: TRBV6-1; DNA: TGTGCCAGCAGTGGAACAGGTTGGGATGAGCAGTTCTTC; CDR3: CASSGTGWDEQFF
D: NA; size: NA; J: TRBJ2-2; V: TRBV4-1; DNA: TGCGCCAGCAGCCACCCCCCTTCCACGAACACCGGGGAGCTGTTTTTT; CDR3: CASSHPPSTNTGELFF
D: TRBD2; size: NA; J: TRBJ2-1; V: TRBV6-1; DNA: TGTGCCAGCAGTGCCAGCGGGACCAATGAGCAGTTCTTC; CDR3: CASSASGTNEQFF
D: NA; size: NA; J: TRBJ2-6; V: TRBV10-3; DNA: TGTGCCATCCAAACGGGGCAGGACTACTCTGGGGCCAACGTCCTGACTTTC; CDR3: CAIQTGQDYSGANVLTF
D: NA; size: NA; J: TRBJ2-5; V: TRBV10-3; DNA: TGTGCCATCAGTGAAAGAAGGGGGACAGAGACCCAGTACTTC; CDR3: CAISERRGTETQYF
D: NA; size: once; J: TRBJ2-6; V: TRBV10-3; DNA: TGTGCCACCCTAGGACCGTCTGGGGCCAACGTCCTGACTTTC; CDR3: CATLGPSGANVLTF
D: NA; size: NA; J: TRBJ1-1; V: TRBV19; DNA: TGTGCCAGTAGTATATACAGGCGTGGTGTCACTGAAGCTTTCTTT; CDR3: CASSIYRRGVTEAFF
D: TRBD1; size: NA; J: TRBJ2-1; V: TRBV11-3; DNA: TGTGCCAGCAGCCCTGGACAGGGGGCTTTCAATGAGCAGTTCTTC; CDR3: CASSPGQGAFNEQFF
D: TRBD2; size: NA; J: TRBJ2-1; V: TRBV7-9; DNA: TGTGCCAGCAGCTTAATAGTTGGTAGCGGGAGAGGGTATGAGCAGTTCTTC; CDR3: CASSLIVGSGRGYEQFF
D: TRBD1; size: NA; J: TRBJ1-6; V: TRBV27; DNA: TGTGCCAGCAGGCCAGGGGGCAATTATAATTCACCCCTCCACTTT; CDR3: CASRPGGNYNSPLHF
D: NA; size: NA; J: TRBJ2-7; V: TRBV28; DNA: TGTGCCAGCAGTCCAGGGCAGGGAACCTACGAGCAGTACTTC; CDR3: CASSPGQGTYEQYF
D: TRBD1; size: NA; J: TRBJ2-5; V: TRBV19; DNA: TGTGGAACGGGACAGGCGGGTCTGGAGACCCAGTACTTC; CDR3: CGTGQAGLETQYF
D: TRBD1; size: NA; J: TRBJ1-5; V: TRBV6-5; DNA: TGTGCCAGCAGTGGAGACAGGGCTGGTCAGCCCCAGCATTTT; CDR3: CASSGDRAGQPQHF
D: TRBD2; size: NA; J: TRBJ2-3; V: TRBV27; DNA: TGTGCCAGCAGTGCCTCCGCTAGCGGGAGGGCCAAAGATACGCAGTATTTT; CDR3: CASSASASGRAKDTQYF
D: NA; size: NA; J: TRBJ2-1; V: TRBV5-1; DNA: TGCGCCAGCACGGTAGCGGAAAACAATGAGCAGTTCTTC; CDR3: CASTVAENNEQFF
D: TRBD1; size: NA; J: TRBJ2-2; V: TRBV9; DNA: TGTGCCAGCAGCGTCCTGGACAGGGCCAACACCGGGGAGCTGTTTTTT; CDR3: CASSVLDRANTGELFF
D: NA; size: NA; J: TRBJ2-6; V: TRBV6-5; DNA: TGTGCCAGCAGTTACTGGCGGAACTCTGGGGCCAACGTCCTGACTTTC; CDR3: CASSYWRNSGANVLTF
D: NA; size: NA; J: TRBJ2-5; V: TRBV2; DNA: TGTGCCAGCCACCCGGGAGACGAAGAGACCCAGTACTTC; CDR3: CASHPGDEETQYF
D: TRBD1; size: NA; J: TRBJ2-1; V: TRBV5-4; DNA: TGTGCCAGCAGCTTGAGGACAGGGGAATACAATGAGCAGTTCTTC; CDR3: CASSLRTGEYNEQFF
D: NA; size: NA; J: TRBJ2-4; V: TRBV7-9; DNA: TGTGCCAGCAGCTTAGTGAGTGGGGGATCTAACATTCAGTACTTC; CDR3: CASSLVSGGSNIQYF
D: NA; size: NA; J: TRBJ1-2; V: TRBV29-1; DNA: TGCAGCGTTGAGGGCAGGCCGAACTACACCTTC; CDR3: CSVEGRPNYTF
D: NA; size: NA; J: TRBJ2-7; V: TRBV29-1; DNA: TGCAGCGTTCAAGGGCCAACTCCCTACGAGCAGTACTTC; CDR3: CSVQGPTPYEQYF
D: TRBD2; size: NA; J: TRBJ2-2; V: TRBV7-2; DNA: TGTGCCAGCAGCTTCCGACTAGCGGGTTCTAACACCGGGGAGCTGTTTTTT; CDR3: CASSFRLAGSNTGELFF
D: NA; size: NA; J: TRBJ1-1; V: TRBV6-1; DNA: TGTGCCAGCCGGCGGGGGATAGACACTGAAGCTTTCTTT; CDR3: CASRRGIDTEAFF
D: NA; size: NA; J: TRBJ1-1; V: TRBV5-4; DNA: TGTGCCAGCAGCTTGGGGAGGACAAACATGAACACTGAAGCTTTCTTT; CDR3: CASSLGRTNMNTEAFF